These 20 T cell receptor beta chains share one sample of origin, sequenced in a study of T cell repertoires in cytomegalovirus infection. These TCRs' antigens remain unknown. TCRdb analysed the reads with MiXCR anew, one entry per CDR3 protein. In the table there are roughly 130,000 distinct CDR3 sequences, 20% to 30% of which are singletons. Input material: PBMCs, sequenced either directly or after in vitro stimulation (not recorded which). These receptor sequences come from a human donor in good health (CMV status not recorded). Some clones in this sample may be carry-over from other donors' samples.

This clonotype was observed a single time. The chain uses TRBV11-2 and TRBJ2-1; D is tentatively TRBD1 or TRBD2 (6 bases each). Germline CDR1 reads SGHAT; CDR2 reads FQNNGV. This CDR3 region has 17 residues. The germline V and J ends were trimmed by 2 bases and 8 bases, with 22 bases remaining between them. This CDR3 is CASSLNGGPGARDEQFF. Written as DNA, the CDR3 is TGTGCCAGCAGCTTAAACGGGGGCCCAGGGGCTCGCGATGAGCAGTTCTTC.

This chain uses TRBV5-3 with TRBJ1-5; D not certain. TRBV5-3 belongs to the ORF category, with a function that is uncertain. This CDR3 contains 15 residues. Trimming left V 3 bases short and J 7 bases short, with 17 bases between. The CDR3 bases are TGTGCCAGAAGCTACCCGGGATCCTGGGCACAGCCCCAGCATTTT. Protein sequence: CARSYPGSWAQPQHF.

CDR3 in DNA: TGTGCCAGCAATAAGGGGGGGAGCGATCGGGAGCAGTACGTC. Encoded protein: CASNKGGSDREQYV. The chain recombines TRBV6-2 or TRBV6-3 with TRBJ2-7; possible D gene TRBD2, 7 bases. CDR3 length: 14 residues. Germline V gene sequence: CDR1 MNHEY, CDR2 SVGEGT. V was cut by 7 bases and J by 7 bases, with 20 bases left in between.

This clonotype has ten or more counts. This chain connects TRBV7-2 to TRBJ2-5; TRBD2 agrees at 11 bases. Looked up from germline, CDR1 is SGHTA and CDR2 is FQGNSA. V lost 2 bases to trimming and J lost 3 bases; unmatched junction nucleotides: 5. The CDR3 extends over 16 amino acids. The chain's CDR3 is CASSLRLAGGKETQYF. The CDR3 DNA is TGTGCCAGCAGCTTACGGCTAGCGGGAGGTAAAGAGACCCAGTACTTC.

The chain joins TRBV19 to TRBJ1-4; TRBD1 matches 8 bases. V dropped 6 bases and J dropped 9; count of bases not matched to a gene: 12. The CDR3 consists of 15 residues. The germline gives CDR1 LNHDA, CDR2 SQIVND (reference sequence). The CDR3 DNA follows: TGTGCCAGTAGCGCCTCGAAGACAGGGGTTCAAAAACTGTTTTTT. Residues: CASSASKTGVQKLFF.

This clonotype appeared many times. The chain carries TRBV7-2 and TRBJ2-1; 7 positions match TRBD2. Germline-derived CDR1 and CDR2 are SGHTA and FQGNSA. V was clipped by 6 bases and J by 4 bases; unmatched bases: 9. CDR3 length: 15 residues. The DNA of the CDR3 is TGTGCCAGCAGGGGTGTTAGCGGGCAATACAATGAGCAGTTCTTC. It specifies CASRGVSGQYNEQFF.

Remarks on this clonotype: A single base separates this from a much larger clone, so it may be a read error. The DNA of the CDR3 is TGTGCCAGCAGTTTATCCACCCTTATAGAGACCCAGCACTTC. It yields the protein CASSLSTLIETQHF. The rearrangement links TRBV6-6 to TRBJ2-5; D is undetermined. Germline values: CDR1 MNHNY, CDR2 SVGAGI (reference sequence). The CDR3 is 14 amino acids.

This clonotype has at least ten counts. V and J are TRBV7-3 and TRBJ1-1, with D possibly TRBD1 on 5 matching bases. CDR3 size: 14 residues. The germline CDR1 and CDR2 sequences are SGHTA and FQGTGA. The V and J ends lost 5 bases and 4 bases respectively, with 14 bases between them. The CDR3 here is CASSPSGVGTEAFF. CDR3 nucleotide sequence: TGTGCCAGCAGCCCGTCGGGGGTGGGCACTGAAGCTTTCTTT.

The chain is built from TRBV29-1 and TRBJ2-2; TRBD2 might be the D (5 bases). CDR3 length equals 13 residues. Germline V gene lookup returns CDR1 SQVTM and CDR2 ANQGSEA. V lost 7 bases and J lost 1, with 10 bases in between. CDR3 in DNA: TGCAGCGCCGGGGAACAGAACACCGGGGAGCTGTTTTTT. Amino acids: CSAGEQNTGELFF.

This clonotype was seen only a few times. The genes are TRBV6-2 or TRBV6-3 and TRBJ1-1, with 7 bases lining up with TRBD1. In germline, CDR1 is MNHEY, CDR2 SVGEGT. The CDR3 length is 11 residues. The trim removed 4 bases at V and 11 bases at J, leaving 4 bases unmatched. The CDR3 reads CASSSTGSAFF. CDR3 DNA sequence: TGTGCCAGCAGTTCGACAGGGAGTGCTTTCTTT.

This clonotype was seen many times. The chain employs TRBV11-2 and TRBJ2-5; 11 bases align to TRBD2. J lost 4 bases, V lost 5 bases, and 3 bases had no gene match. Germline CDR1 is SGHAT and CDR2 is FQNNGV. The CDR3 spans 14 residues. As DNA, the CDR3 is TGTGCCAGCAGCCTAGGACTAGCGGGAGAGACCCAGTACTTC. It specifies CASSLGLAGETQYF.

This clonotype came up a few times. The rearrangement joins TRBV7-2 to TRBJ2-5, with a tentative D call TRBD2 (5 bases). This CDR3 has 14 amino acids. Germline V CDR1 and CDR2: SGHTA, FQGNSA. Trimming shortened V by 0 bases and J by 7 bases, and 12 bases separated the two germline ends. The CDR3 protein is CASSLADGEGTQYF. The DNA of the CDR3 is TGTGCCAGCAGCTTAGCGGACGGTGAGGGGACCCAGTACTTC. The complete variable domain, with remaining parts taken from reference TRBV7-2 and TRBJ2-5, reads GAGVSQSPSNKVTEKGKDVELRCDPISGHTALYWYRQSLGQGLEFLIYFQGNSAPDKSGLPSDRFSAERTGGSVSTLTIQRTQQEDSAVYLCASSLADGEGTQYFGPGTRLLVL.

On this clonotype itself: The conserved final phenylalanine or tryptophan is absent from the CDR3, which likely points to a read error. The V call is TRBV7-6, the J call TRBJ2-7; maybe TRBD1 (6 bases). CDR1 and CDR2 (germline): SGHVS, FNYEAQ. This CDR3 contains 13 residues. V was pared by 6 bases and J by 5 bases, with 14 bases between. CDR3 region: CASRNSRGNEQYI. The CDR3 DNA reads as TGTGCCAGCAGGAACTCTAGGGGGAACGAGCAGTACATC.

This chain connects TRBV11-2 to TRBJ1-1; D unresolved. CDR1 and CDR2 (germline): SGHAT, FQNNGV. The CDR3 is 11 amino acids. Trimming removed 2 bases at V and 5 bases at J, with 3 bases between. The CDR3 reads CASSLYTEAFF. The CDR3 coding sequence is TGTGCCAGCAGCTTATATACTGAAGCTTTCTTT.

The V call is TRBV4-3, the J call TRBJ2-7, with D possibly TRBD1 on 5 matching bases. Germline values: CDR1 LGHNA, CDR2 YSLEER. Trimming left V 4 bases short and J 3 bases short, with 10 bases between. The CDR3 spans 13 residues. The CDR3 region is CASSPTASYEQYF. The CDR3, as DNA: TGCGCCAGCAGCCCGACAGCGAGCTACGAGCAGTACTTC.

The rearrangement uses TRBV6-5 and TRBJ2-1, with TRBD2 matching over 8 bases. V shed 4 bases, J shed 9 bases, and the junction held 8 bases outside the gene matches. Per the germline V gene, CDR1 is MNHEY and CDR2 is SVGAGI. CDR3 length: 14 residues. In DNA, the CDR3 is TGTGCCAGCAGTTTTGGAGCGGGAGTTAGTGAGCAGTTCTTC. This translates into CASSFGAGVSEQFF.

CDR3 DNA: TGTGCCAGCAGTATCTTTGAGAGCTCACCCCTCCACTTT. Translating gives CASSIFESSPLHF. This chain links TRBV2 with TRBJ1-6; D unresolved. This CDR3 has 13 residues. Between the trimmed V and J ends, which lost 5 bases and 10 bases, there was a span of 12 bases. CDR1 and CDR2 (germline): SNHLY, FYNNEI.

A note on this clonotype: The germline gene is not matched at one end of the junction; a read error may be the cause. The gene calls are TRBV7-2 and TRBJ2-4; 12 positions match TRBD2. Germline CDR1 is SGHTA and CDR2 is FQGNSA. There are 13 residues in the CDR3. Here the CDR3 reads CASSTTSGGRLHF. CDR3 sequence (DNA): TGTGCCAGCAGCACAACTAGCGGGGGGAGGTTGCACTTC.

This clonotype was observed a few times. This CDR3 is CASSSSGGGRIETQYF. CDR3 DNA: TGTGCCAGCAGCTCCTCCGGGGGAGGGAGGATAGAGACCCAGTACTTC. The chain has TRBV7-2 and TRBJ2-5, with 7 bases lining up with TRBD2. V shed 4 bases, J shed 4 bases, and the junction held 12 bases outside the gene matches. Per the germline V gene, CDR1 is SGHTA and CDR2 is FQGNSA. This CDR3 contains 16 residues.

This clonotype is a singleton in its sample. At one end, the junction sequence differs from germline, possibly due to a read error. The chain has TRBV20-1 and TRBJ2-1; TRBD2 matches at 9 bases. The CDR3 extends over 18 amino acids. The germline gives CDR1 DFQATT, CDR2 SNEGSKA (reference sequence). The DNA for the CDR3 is TGCAGTGCTAGAGATTTCGCTAGCGGGATTAGCTCCCACAATGAGCAGTTCTTC. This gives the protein CSARDFASGISSHNEQFF.